The 10 T cell receptor beta chains listed next were all sequenced from one sample in a study of cytomegalovirus exposure and HLA in healthy donors. The PCR made use of 60 Vbeta and 13 Jbeta primers. Produced via immunoSEQ multiplex PCR; TCRdb's table is partial and in-frame only. The profile shows more than 95,000 clones, about 77% of them singletons. The sample was PBMCs. These receptors originate from a woman aged 18 to 35 in good health and CMV-seropositive.

The rearrangement joins TRBV7-2 to TRBJ1-4; TRBD1 matches at 10 bases. The germline V gene encodes CDR1 SGHTA and CDR2 FQGNSA. Germline trimming cut 2 bases from V and 7 bases from J; bases unmatched to any gene: 1. The CDR3 totals 14 residues. CDR3 protein: CASSLWDRGEKLFF. As DNA, the CDR3 is TGTGCCAGCAGCTTATGGGACAGGGGTGAAAAACTGTTTTTT.

V usage is TRBV4-1 and J usage is TRBJ1-2; D remains unclear. The CDR3 is 16 residues long. Germline CDR1 is MGHRA and CDR2 is YSYEKL. V lost 0 bases and J lost 4, with 15 bases in between. The CDR3 DNA reads TGCGCCAGCAGCCAAGATCGGAGTACTCAGTTCTATGGCTACACCTTC. Translating it yields CASSQDRSTQFYGYTF.

This rearrangement joins TRBV4-2 to TRBJ2-3; D might be TRBD2 (6 bases). CDR3 length: 18 residues. Trimming removed 0 bases from V and 4 bases from J, with 20 bases in between. Looked up from germline, CDR1 is LGHNA and CDR2 is YNFKEQ. The CDR3 reads CASSQEGLGAGIADTQYF. The CDR3 DNA is TGTGCCAGCAGCCAAGAAGGGTTAGGGGCGGGAATCGCAGATACGCAGTATTTT.

The chain uses TRBV25-1 and TRBJ2-1; D is perhaps TRBD2 (5 bases). Germline values: CDR1 MGHDK, CDR2 SYGVNS. The ends were cut back, 7 bases at V and 8 bases at J, with 9 bases in the middle. The CDR3 covers 11 residues. The CDR3 spells CASTVGDEQFF. For the CDR3, the DNA is TGTGCCAGCACGGTCGGGGATGAGCAGTTCTTC.

V is TRBV7-9 and J is TRBJ1-4; D is undetermined. Germline loops: CDR1 SEHNR, CDR2 FQNEAQ (reference sequence). The CDR3 spans 18 residues. Trimming took off 5 bases at V and 1 base at J, with 20 bases between the two ends. The CDR3 sequence: CASSPGRGSFVTNEKLFF. CDR3 DNA sequence: TGTGCCAGCAGCCCCGGGCGGGGTTCTTTCGTAACTAATGAAAAACTGTTTTTT.

This sequence joins TRBV5-4 and TRBJ2-7, with D possibly TRBD2 on 6 matching bases. This CDR3 has 12 amino acids. Per the germline V gene, CDR1 is SGHNT and CDR2 is YYREEE (reference sequence). Deletions cut 3 bases from V and 4 bases from J, with 8 bases between. CDR3 protein: CASSWDSYEQYF. The CDR3 DNA reads TGTGCCAGCAGCTGGGACTCGTACGAGCAGTACTTC.

The genes are TRBV27 and TRBJ1-1; D might be TRBD1 (5 bases). V was trimmed by 5 bases and J by 6 bases, leaving 13 bases between them. The germline CDR1 and CDR2 sequences are MNHEY and SMNVEV (reference sequence). The CDR3 length is 13 residues. The chain's CDR3 is CASSPAGSAEAFF. DNA for the CDR3: TGTGCCAGCAGTCCCGCAGGGTCTGCTGAAGCTTTCTTT.

The chain has TRBV5-4 and TRBJ2-7; 8 bases align to TRBD1. There are 14 residues in the CDR3. V trimming: 3 bases; J trimming: 7 bases; junction bases outside the gene matches: 9. Germline V gene lookup returns CDR1 SGHNT and CDR2 YYREEE (reference sequence). The CDR3 nucleotides are TGTGCCAGCAGCTCGCAGGGGGCTTCGGGGGAGCAGTACTTC. Protein: CASSSQGASGEQYF.

This clone was detected only once. The chain recombines TRBV11-2 with TRBJ1-6; TRBD1 aligns across 11 bases. Germline assignment: CDR1 SGHAT and CDR2 FQNNGV. The CDR3 length is 16 residues. The V and J ends lost 5 bases and 6 bases, in that order; junction bases with no gene match: 6. CDR3: CASSLGQGAFNSPLHF. The CDR3 DNA reads as TGTGCCAGCAGCCTCGGACAGGGGGCTTTTAATTCACCCCTCCACTTT.

The chain combines TRBV9 with TRBJ2-5; no firm D call. CDR1 SGDLS and CDR2 YYNGEE come from the germline V gene. The CDR3 spans 15 residues. Trimming stripped 0 bases from V and 1 base from J, with 10 bases between. CDR3 loop: CASSVVGSPQETQYF. The CDR3 DNA reads TGTGCCAGCAGCGTAGTTGGCAGTCCCCAAGAGACCCAGTACTTC.